Presented here are 22 T cell receptor beta chains from one specimen sequenced in a study of blood T cell repertoires in COVID-19. The assay was immunoSEQ multiplex PCR, and TCRdb's table has in-frame clones only and misses some. The sample holds roughly 280,000 clones, 89% seen once. The sample taken for sequencing was PBMCs or T cells enriched from blood (not recorded which). The receptors were sampled from a woman between 55 and 75 years old who had recovered from COVID-19.

The chain combines TRBV7-3 with TRBJ2-3, with 13 bases fitting TRBD2. V lost 6 bases, J lost 2 bases, and 5 bases stayed unmatched. The CDR3 has 16 amino acids. The germline gives CDR1 SGHTA, CDR2 FQGTGA. CDR3: CASSSGLAGATDTQYF. CDR3 DNA: TGTGCCAGCAGTTCTGGACTAGCGGGAGCCACAGATACGCAGTATTTT.

This sequence joins TRBV19 and TRBJ1-1; TRBD1 matches 7 bases. Germline V gene sequence: CDR1 LNHDA, CDR2 SQIVND (reference sequence). The trim removed 3 bases at V and 1 base at J, leaving 2 bases unmatched. CDR3 length: 14 amino acids. CDR3 bases: TGTGCCAGTAGTATCGGGACAGAGAACACTGAAGCTTTCTTT. This gives the protein CASSIGTENTEAFF. Filled out from reference TRBV19 and TRBJ1-1, the complete variable domain reads DGGITQSPKYLFRKEGQNVTLSCEQNLNHDAMYWYRQDPGQGLRLIYYSQIVNDFQKGDIAEGYSVSREKKESFPLTVTSAQKNPTAFYLCASSIGTENTEAFFGQGTRLTVV.

This chain links TRBV29-1 with TRBJ2-7, with 7 bases lining up with TRBD2. V gave up 2 bases and J gave up 1 base; unmatched junction bases: 11. The CDR3 totals 16 residues. CDR1 is SQVTM, CDR2 ANQGSEA, per germline. CDR3 sequence: CSVEREGLGRSYEQYF. CDR3 in DNA: TGCAGCGTTGAAAGGGAGGGGCTCGGGAGGTCCTACGAGCAGTACTTC.

This chain links TRBV2 with TRBJ2-1; 10 nucleotides line up with TRBD2. Losses at the gene ends were 6 bases for V and 3 bases for J; bases not matched to a gene: 5. The CDR3 has 15 residues. Germline CDR1 SNHLY, CDR2 FYNNEI. The CDR3 DNA sequence: TGTGCCAGCAGCGAGACTAGCGGGCTCTACAATGAGCAGTTCTTC. It specifies CASSETSGLYNEQFF.

This chain uses TRBV19 with TRBJ2-2; TRBD1 agrees at 7 bases. This CDR3 has 15 amino acids. Germline V CDR1 and CDR2: LNHDA, SQIVND (reference sequence). The V and J ends lost 4 bases and 0 bases, in that order; junction bases with no gene match: 2. The CDR3 DNA sequence: TGTGCCAGTAGTACGACAGGGCCGAACACCGGGGAGCTGTTTTTT. It is translated as CASSTTGPNTGELFF.

This clone was counted at least ten times. The V call is TRBV16, the J call TRBJ1-6; D not resolved. The CDR3 length is 13 residues. V was cut by 1 base and J by 7 bases, with 5 bases left in between. Germline V lookup: CDR1 KGHSY, CDR2 FQNENV. CDR3 sequence reads: CASSQFPNSPLHF. In DNA, the CDR3 is TGTGCCAGCAGCCAATTCCCGAATTCACCCCTCCACTTT.

This chain joins TRBV25-1 and TRBJ2-7; possibly TRBD2 for D (5 bases). This CDR3 comprises 11 residues. Trimming took off 3 bases at V and 9 bases at J, with 9 bases between the two ends. CDR1 is MGHDK, CDR2 SYGVNS, per germline. The chain's CDR3 is CASSDGIGQYF. The DNA of the CDR3 is TGTGCCAGCAGTGACGGGATAGGGCAGTACTTC.

The chain couples TRBV10-3 to TRBJ2-7, with D possibly matching TRBD1 (6 bases). CDR3 size: 12 residues. V dropped 6 bases and J dropped 5 bases, with 11 bases sitting between them. Germline V gene lookup returns CDR1 ENHRY and CDR2 SYGVKD. The CDR3 region has the DNA TGTGCCATCAGCTGGACAGCCCACGAGCAGTACTTC. It codes for CAISWTAHEQYF.

The V gene is TRBV27, the J gene TRBJ1-5; TRBD1 matches 7 bases. CDR1 and CDR2 (germline): MNHEY, SMNVEV (reference sequence). With V trimmed by 7 bases and J by 4 bases, 10 bases remained unmatched. This CDR3 is 15 amino acids long. Written as DNA, the CDR3 is TGTGCCAGCAAAATAACAGGGGATTGGAATCAGCCCCAGCATTTT. Amino acids: CASKITGDWNQPQHF.

V gene TRBV19 combines with J gene TRBJ1-5; no clear D gene. This CDR3 is 16 amino acids long. Germline V gene data show CDR1 as LNHDA and CDR2 as SQIVND (reference sequence). The V gene lost 5 bases and the J gene lost 3 bases, with 17 bases spanning the gap. This chain's CDR3 is CASSSAGGEINQPQHF. In DNA form, the CDR3 reads TGTGCCAGTAGTTCGGCGGGCGGGGAAATCAATCAGCCCCAGCATTTT.

This chain links TRBV3-1 (or the pseudogene TRBV3-2) with TRBJ1-5; D perhaps matches TRBD1 (5 bases). The V end was cut by 5 bases, the J end by 0 bases, with 17 bases between. Germline V lookup: CDR1 LGHDT, CDR2 YNNKEL (reference sequence). CDR3 size: 17 residues. The CDR3 region has the DNA TGTGCCAGCAGCGCGGGACGGAGCGTTTATAGCAATCAGCCCCAGCATTTT. It encodes CASSAGRSVYSNQPQHF.

This chain uses TRBV24-1 with TRBJ2-1, with 9 bases lining up with TRBD2. V shed 8 bases and J 6 bases; nucleotides not matched to a gene: 4. Germline V lookup: CDR1 KGHDR, CDR2 SFDVKD. This CDR3 contains 13 residues. Written as DNA, the CDR3 is TGTGCCACCAAAGCGGGGGGACCCAATGAGCAGTTCTTC. This sequence encodes CATKAGGPNEQFF.

This sequence joins TRBV5-4 and TRBJ1-3, with D maybe TRBD1 (5 bases). The CDR3 extends over 15 amino acids. The germline V and J ends were trimmed by 0 bases and 4 bases, with 11 bases remaining between them. The V gene's germline CDR1 is SGHNT and CDR2 YYREEE (reference sequence). CDR3 bases: TGTGCCAGCAGCTTGGATTGGACAATCGGAAACACCATATATTTT. This gives the protein CASSLDWTIGNTIYF.

In this sample, this clone turned up a few times. The chain has TRBV4-2 and TRBJ1-2; 8 nucleotides line up with TRBD1. The CDR3 sequence is 15 residues long. Losses at the gene ends were 4 bases for V and 3 bases for J; bases not matched to a gene: 7. Germline CDR1 reads LGHNA; CDR2 reads YNFKEQ. In DNA, the CDR3 is TGTGCCAGCAGCCTAGGACAGGGCGAGGACTATGGCTACACCTTC. The encoded protein is CASSLGQGEDYGYTF.

This chain joins TRBV7-9 and TRBJ1-5; possible D gene TRBD1, 6 bases. The CDR3 covers 14 residues. V lost 5 bases, J lost 5 bases, and 13 bases lay in between. Germline V gives CDR1 SEHNR, CDR2 FQNEAQ (reference sequence). In DNA, the CDR3 is TGTGCCAGCAGCATTACAGGGTCCCATCAGCCCCAGCATTTT. As protein: CASSITGSHQPQHF.

The chain links TRBV28 to TRBJ1-2; TRBD1 aligns across 12 bases. With 3 bases clipped from V and 7 bases from J, the junction kept 6 bases outside the gene matches. Germline loops: CDR1 MDHEN, CDR2 SYDVKM. This CDR3 is built from 15 residues. CDR3 region: CASSFPGTGGLGYTF. The CDR3 DNA reads as TGTGCCAGCAGTTTTCCCGGGACAGGGGGCCTTGGCTACACCTTC.

The V and J genes are TRBV4-1 and TRBJ2-7, with D possibly matching TRBD1 (6 bases). Germline loops: CDR1 MGHRA, CDR2 YSYEKL. The CDR3 spans 16 residues. V was trimmed by 2 bases and J by 3 bases, leaving 17 bases between them. CDR3 loop: CASSQPQGSSIYEQYF. In nucleotides, the CDR3 is TGCGCCAGCAGCCAACCACAGGGAAGTTCAATCTACGAGCAGTACTTC.

The chain recombines TRBV7-8 with TRBJ1-2; 7 nucleotides match TRBD1. The V gene's germline CDR1 is SGHVS and CDR2 FQNEAQ. Unmatched junction bases numbered 6, after V lost 5 bases and J lost 0 bases. The CDR3 length is 15 residues. The CDR3 nucleotides are TGTGCCAGCAGCCAAGGACAGGCAGCTAACTATGGCTACACCTTC. It yields the protein CASSQGQAANYGYTF.

The chain has TRBV3-1 (or the pseudogene TRBV3-2) and TRBJ2-3, with 13 bases fitting TRBD2. The length of the CDR3 is 17 residues. Germline-derived CDR1 and CDR2 are LGHDT and YNNKEL (reference sequence). V lost 1 base to trimming and J lost 6 bases; unmatched junction nucleotides: 7. This chain's CDR3 is CASSQGWTSGSKDTQYF. Here the CDR3 DNA reads TGTGCCAGCAGCCAAGGCTGGACTAGCGGGAGTAAGGATACGCAGTATTTT.

The rearrangement joins TRBV5-4 to TRBJ2-5; D might be TRBD1 (6 bases). Germline V CDR1 and CDR2: SGHNT, YYREEE (reference sequence). The CDR3 loop spans 11 amino acids. Between the trimmed V and J ends, which lost 5 bases and 10 bases, there was a span of 12 bases. CDR3 sequence: CASREGGRQYF. The CDR3 DNA follows: TGTGCCAGCAGGGAAGGGGGACGCCAGTACTTC. Using reference TRBV5-4 and TRBJ2-5 for the parts outside the CDR3, the full variable domain is ETGVTQSPTHLIKTRGQQVTLRCSSQSGHNTVSWYQQALGQGPQFIFQYYREEENGRGNFPPRFSGLQFPNYSSELNVNALELDDSALYLCASREGGRQYFGPGTRLLVL.

The V call is TRBV28, the J call TRBJ2-5, with a possible D match to TRBD1 (5 bases). Germline-derived CDR1 and CDR2 are MDHEN and SYDVKM. The CDR3 has 15 residues. With 3 bases removed from V and 4 bases from J, the gap between germline ends came to 15 bases. CDR3 protein: CASSFPRTLGETQYF. The CDR3 coding sequence is TGTGCCAGCAGTTTCCCCCGGACATTAGGAGAGACCCAGTACTTC.

This rearrangement joins TRBV24-1 to TRBJ1-2; D is unclear. V lost 3 bases, J lost 3 bases, and 25 bases lay in between. Germline assignment: CDR1 KGHDR and CDR2 SFDVKD. This CDR3 has 19 amino acids. CDR3 loop: CATSDMTGVAARRYYGYTF. CDR3 nucleotides: TGTGCCACCAGTGATATGACGGGTGTGGCAGCACGAAGGTACTATGGCTACACCTTC.